This T cell receptor beta chain was identified during a study of metastatic and nonmetastatic thyroid tumors. The V gene lost 5 bases and the J gene lost 3 bases, with 23 bases spanning the gap. The germline gives CDR1 MNHNS, CDR2 SASEGT. The CDR3 totals 17 residues. TCRdb recomputed clones from the PCR reads via MiXCR. The sample lists 32,000 or so clones, 20% occurring once. Among the patients, none had received any treatment before thyroid surgery. The gene calls are TRBV6-1 and TRBJ2-7; D is perhaps TRBD1 or TRBD2 (5 bases each). This sequence was found in a female donor with papillary thyroid cancer or a benign thyroid nodule (not recorded which). Some clones in this sample may be carry-over from other donors' samples. Sequencing was done on a sample of blood. The CDR3 bases are TGTGCCAGCAGTAAACCTCTGACAGAGGGCCTTTTCTACGAGCAGTACTTC. Protein: CASSKPLTEGLFYEQYF.